The clone carrying this TCR beta chain was found many times. What it binds is not known. The V end lost 2 bases, the J end lost 0 bases, and 8 bases lay between the germline ends. This CDR3 region has 14 residues. Germline CDR1 SGHRS, CDR2 YFSETQ. The investigators amplified TCR beta CDR3 regions from RNA transcripts. HTBI primers drove first-round RT-PCR of the TCR CDR3. Using its own MiXCR run on the multiplex PCR reads, TCRdb lists one record per CDR3 protein. The sample yields about 500,000 distinct CDR3 sequences, roughly 45% seen once. The data stem from a study of T cells in Graves' hyperthyroidism and ophthalmopathy. The study left out patients who had uncontrolled infection, other autoimmune disease, pregnancy or lactation. The study based diagnoses on clinical symptoms, serum thyroxine and TRAb, thyroid ultrasound and orbital computed tomography. Study outcomes and limitations: A median about 6.2 months before onset, the model predicted ophthalmopathy. Blood also held most thyroid clonotypes expanded beyond 0.001.

Input material: peripheral blood or thyroid tissue (not recorded which). V gene TRBV5-1 combines with J gene TRBJ1-1; D call uncertain. This clonotype originated in an adult woman with Graves' disease, either hyperthyroidism or ophthalmopathy (not recorded which). The CDR3 DNA sequence: TGCGCCAGCAGCTTTTTACAGTTGAACACTGAAGCTTTCTTT. Translating it yields CASSFLQLNTEAFF.